The source of this T cell receptor (beta chain) is a study of blood T cell repertoires in COVID-19. Background on the study: Whether acute or convalescent, the COVID-19 samples came from the United States, Italy and Spain. Sample material is recorded as cDNA or gDNA derived from T cells, B-cell-depleted T cells, or PBMCs.

One Seattle source followed patients from active infection through their disease course. Authors' methods: Reference gene primer amplification gave estimated nucleated cell counts. Measured with immunoSEQ multiplex PCR; TCRdb has only the in-frame clones, and not every one. V and J calls and clone size are copied from that table; D and trimming were computed from the DNA. The repertoire consists of under 350,000 clones, with around 92% occurring once and the leading ten covering 1.5% to 2%. This TCR was sampled from a woman under 40 with COVID-19, enrolled during active disease. Sequencing was carried out using peripheral blood.

The CDR3 reads CASSQGPGLAKNIQYF. The CDR3 bases are TGCGCCAGCAGCCAAGGGCCAGGGTTGGCCAAAAACATTCAGTACTTC. This chain connects TRBV4-1 to TRBJ2-4; TRBD1 is a possible D gene (5 bases). The germline V and J ends were trimmed by 1 base and 1 base, with 11 bases remaining between them. Looked up from germline, CDR1 is MGHRA and CDR2 is YSYEKL. The CDR3 contains 16 residues.